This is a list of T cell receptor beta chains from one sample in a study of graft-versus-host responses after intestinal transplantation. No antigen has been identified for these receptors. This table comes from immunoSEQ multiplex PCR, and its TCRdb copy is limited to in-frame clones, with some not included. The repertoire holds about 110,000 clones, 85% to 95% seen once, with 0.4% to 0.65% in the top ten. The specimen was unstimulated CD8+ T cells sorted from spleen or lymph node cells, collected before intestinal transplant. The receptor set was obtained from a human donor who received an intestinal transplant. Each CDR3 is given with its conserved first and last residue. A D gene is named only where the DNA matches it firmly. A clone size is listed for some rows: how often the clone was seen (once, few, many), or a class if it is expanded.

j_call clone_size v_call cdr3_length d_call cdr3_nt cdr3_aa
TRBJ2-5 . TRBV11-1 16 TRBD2 TGTGCCAGCAGCTTAGCCTGGACTAGTTCCCGAGAGACCCAGTACTTC CASSLAWTSSRETQYF
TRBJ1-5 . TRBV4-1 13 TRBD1 TGCGCCAGCAGCCACCAGGGGGATCAGCCCCAGCATTTT CASSHQGDQPQHF
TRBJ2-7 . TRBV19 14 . TGTGCCAGTAGTATAGCCAGGGACACCTACGAGCAGTACTTC CASSIARDTYEQYF
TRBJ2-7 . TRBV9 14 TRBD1 TGTGCCAGCAGCCTTGGGACAGGGGGCTACGAGCAGTACTTC CASSLGTGGYEQYF
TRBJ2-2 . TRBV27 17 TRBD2 TGTGCCAGCAGTCCCCCGGGACTAGCGGCTAACACCGGGGAGCTGTTTTTT CASSPPGLAANTGELFF
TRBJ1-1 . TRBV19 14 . TGTGCCAGTAGTATATGGGACGGAGACACTGAAGCTTTCTTT CASSIWDGDTEAFF
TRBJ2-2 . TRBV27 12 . TGTGCCAGCAGTGGCCTCTACGGGGAGCTGTTTTTT CASSGLYGELFF
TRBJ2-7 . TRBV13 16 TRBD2 TGTGCCAGCAGCTTATTTCCTAATAGCGGGTCCTACGAGCAGTACTTC CASSLFPNSGSYEQYF
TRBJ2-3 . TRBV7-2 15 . TGTGCCAGCAGTTCCAGTGGACTGCACACAGATACGCAGTATTTT CASSSSGLHTDTQYF
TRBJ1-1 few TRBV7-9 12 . TGTGCCAGCAAGGCGGACTTCACTGAAGCTTTCTTT CASKADFTEAFF
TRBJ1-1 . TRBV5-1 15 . TGCGCCAGCAGCTTGGCCGGGACAACGAACACTGAAGCTTTCTTT CASSLAGTTNTEAFF
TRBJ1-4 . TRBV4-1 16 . TGCGCCAGCAGCCAAGTGGGGTCCCTGGCTAATGAAAAACTGTTTTTT CASSQVGSLANEKLFF
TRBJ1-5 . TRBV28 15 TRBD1 TGTGCCAGCAGACTGACAGGGCGTAGCAATCAGCCCCAGCATTTT CASRLTGRSNQPQHF
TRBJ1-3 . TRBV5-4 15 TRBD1 TGTGCCAGCAGCGTGGGGACAGGCTGGGGAAACACCATATATTTT CASSVGTGWGNTIYF
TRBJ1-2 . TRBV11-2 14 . TGTGCCAGCAGCTTAGTACCAGGGACCTATGGCTACACCTTC CASSLVPGTYGYTF
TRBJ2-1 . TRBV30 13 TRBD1 TGTGCCTGGGAAATGACAGGGGGCCTTGAGCAGTTCTTC CAWEMTGGLEQFF
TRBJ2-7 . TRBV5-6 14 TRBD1 TGTGCCAGCAGCAGGACAGGGGAATACTACGAGCAGTACTTC CASSRTGEYYEQYF
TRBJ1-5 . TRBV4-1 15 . TGCGCCAGCAGCCAAGATTGGGTCCCGGGTCAGCCCCAGCATTTT CASSQDWVPGQPQHF
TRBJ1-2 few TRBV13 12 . TGTGCCAGCAGCTCCCCAGGGGACGGCTACACCTTC CASSSPGDGYTF
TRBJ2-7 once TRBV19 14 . TGTGCCAGTAGTACAACTTCTCCCTCCTACGAGCAGTACTTC CASSTTSPSYEQYF
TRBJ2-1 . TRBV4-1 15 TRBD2 TGCGCCAGCAGCCAAGTCCTAGCGGGAGCGAATGAGCAGTTCTTC CASSQVLAGANEQFF
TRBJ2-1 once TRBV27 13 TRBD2 TGTGCCAGCGCGCTAGCGGGAGGGGCTGAGCAGTTCTTC CASALAGGAEQFF
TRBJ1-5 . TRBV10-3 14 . TGTGCCATCAGTCCTGGACAAGGCAATCAGCCCCAGCATTTT CAISPGQGNQPQHF
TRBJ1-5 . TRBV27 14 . TGTGCCAGCAGTTTAATAGGACAGAATCAGCCCCAGCATTTT CASSLIGQNQPQHF
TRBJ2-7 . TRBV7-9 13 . TGTGCCGCCTCCGGACACTCGCCCTACGAGCAGTACTTC CAASGHSPYEQYF
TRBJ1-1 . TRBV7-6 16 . TGTGCCAGCAGCTTAGCGGTGGGGGGGCGGGCCCTTGAAGCTTTCTTT CASSLAVGGRALEAFF
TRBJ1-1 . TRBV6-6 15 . TGTGCCAGCAGTTACTCAAATCGACAGAACACTGAAGCTTTCTTT CASSYSNRQNTEAFF
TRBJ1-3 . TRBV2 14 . TGTGCCAGCCGTGATAGGGGGGCAGCAAACACCATATATTTT CASRDRGAANTIYF
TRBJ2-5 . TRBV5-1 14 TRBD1 TGCGCCAGCAGCTTGGGACAGGGACGGGAGACCCAGTACTTC CASSLGQGRETQYF
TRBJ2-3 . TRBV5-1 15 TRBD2 TGCGCCAGCAGGAAAGGGGAGCGGGACACAGATACGCAGTATTTT CASRKGERDTDTQYF
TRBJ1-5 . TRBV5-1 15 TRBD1 TGCGCCAGCAGAAAGGGACAGGGTATCAATCAGCCCCAGCATTTT CASRKGQGINQPQHF
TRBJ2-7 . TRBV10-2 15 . TGCGCCAGCAGTGGGCCGGGACTGGACTCCTACGAGCAGTACTTC CASSGPGLDSYEQYF
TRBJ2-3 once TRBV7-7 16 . TGTGCTAGCAGCTTAGGGGACCGGGCCAGCACAGATACGCAGTATTTT CASSLGDRASTDTQYF
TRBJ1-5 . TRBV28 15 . TGTGCCAGCAGGCCCGAAGAACTATCAAATCAGCCCCAGCATTTT CASRPEELSNQPQHF
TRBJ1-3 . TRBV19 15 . TGTGCCAGTAGTCCCGGGTCGGGAGGTGGAAACACCATATATTTT CASSPGSGGGNTIYF
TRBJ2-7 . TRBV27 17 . TGTGCCAGCAGTTTAGCTTACTCGTGGCAGGGTCGGTACGAGCAGTACTTC CASSLAYSWQGRYEQYF
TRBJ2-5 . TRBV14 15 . TGTGCCAGCAGCCAGGCAAATGGACAACAAGAGACCCAGTACTTC CASSQANGQQETQYF
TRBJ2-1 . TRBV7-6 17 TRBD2 TGTGCCAGCAGCTTAGTATTTCGAAGCGGGGGTTACAATGAGCAGTTCTTC CASSLVFRSGGYNEQFF
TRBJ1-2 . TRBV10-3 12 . TGTGCCATCAGTGGGGAAGGGGAAGGCTACACCTTC CAISGEGEGYTF
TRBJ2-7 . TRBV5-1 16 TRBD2 TGCGCCAGCAGACTGAGGGCTAGCGGACTTTACTACGAGCAGTACTTC CASRLRASGLYYEQYF
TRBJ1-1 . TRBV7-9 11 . TGTGCCAGCAGTTCAATAGAGGGGGCTTTCTTT CASSSIEGAFF
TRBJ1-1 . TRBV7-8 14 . TGTGCCAGCTACCCGAGGAACAGAGCCGCTGAAGCTTTCTTT CASYPRNRAAEAFF
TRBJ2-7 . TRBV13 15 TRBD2 TGTGCCAGCAGCGAAATGACTAGCGCTTCCTACGAGCAGTACTTC CASSEMTSASYEQYF
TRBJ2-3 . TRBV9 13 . TGTGCCAGCAGGGGGACTAGCACAGATACGCAGTATTTT CASRGTSTDTQYF
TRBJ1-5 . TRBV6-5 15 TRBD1 TGTGCCACCACCCCGGGACAGGGGGTCGATCAGCCCCAGCATTTT CATTPGQGVDQPQHF
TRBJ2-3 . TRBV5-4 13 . TGTGCCAGCAGCTTGGGTCGAACAGATACGCAGTATTTT CASSLGRTDTQYF